This note documents a single T cell receptor (beta chain) sequence. The antigen is undetermined. This sample is drawn from a study of cytomegalovirus exposure and HLA in healthy donors. Study findings and constraints: Subsequent analysis of the 120 or so validation repertoires found a tendency for first-cohort TCR clusters to co-occur. In vitro checks showed that a few CMV-associated chains really do target CMV antigens.

TCRdb keeps only in-frame clones here, not all; method: immunoSEQ multiplex PCR. The sample holds approximately 150,000 clones; 84% are singletons and the top ten take roughly a tenth. The CDR3 runs to 14 residues. Germline lookup yields CDR1 MNHNS and CDR2 SASEGT. V was clipped by 5 bases and J by 5 bases, with 15 bases between them. The chain links TRBV6-1 to TRBJ2-5, with D maybe TRBD2 (5 bases). This sequence originates from a man between 25 and 39 years old in good health and CMV-seropositive. The sample consisted of PBMCs. CDR3 nucleotides: TGTGCCAGCAGTCGCGGCGAGGGATGGGAGACCCAGTACTTC. Amino acid sequence: CASSRGEGWETQYF.